This is a list of T cell receptor beta chains from one sample in a study of T cell repertoires in cytomegalovirus infection. No antigens are known for them. TCRdb re-analysed the reads in MiXCR, keeping a single row per CDR3 protein. The sample includes roughly 500,000 distinct CDR3 sequences, 33% seen only once; the top ten take roughly a sixth. Specimen: cultured PBMCs, collected from culture after CMV antigen stimulation. The receptors derive from a human donor in good health (CMV status not recorded). Some clones in this sample may be carry-over from other donors' samples. CDR3s include the opening cysteine and the closing phenylalanine or tryptophan.

j_call v_call cdr3_aa
TRBJ2-1 TRBV4-1 CASSQGTRPVQFF
TRBJ1-4 TRBV6-5 CASSYSWGGDEKLFF
TRBJ1-1 TRBV29-1 CSELGQGNTEAFF
TRBJ1-6 TRBV6-1 CASRSFGVRVNSPLHF
TRBJ2-5 TRBV4-2 CASSLGEGADQETQYF
TRBJ1-2 TRBV18 CASSPPSRDGYTF
TRBJ2-7 TRBV7-6 CASSLAAGGQGNSYEQYF
TRBJ2-1 TRBV24-1 CATQGGNEQFF
TRBJ2-3 TRBV7-2 CASSLSLGGRASDTQYF
TRBJ1-6 TRBV7-8 CASREKGINSPLHF
TRBJ1-1 TRBV7-9 CASGGAEAFF
TRBJ2-5 TRBV4-1 CASSRTGYQETQYF
TRBJ1-4 TRBV4-3 CASSQDTPLSAEKLFF
TRBJ1-4 TRBV12-3/TRBV12-4 CASAMRGRTNEKLFF
TRBJ1-5 TRBV12-3/TRBV12-4 CASHRGSGQPQHF
TRBJ2-7 TRBV11-1 CASSSTGANEQYF
TRBJ2-7 TRBV5-1 CASAATSTYEQYF
TRBJ2-5 TRBV7-2 CASTRTSGRQETQYF
TRBJ1-1 TRBV27 CASSLMSVQGLNTEAFF
TRBJ2-5 TRBV7-2 CASSVPTGRETQYF
TRBJ1-2 TRBV7-9 CASSSAEGGYGYTF
TRBJ2-4 TRBV4-1 CASSQGTSGSIGAKNIQYF
TRBJ2-5 TRBV6-5 CASSYSPGQGETQYF
TRBJ2-5 TRBV19 CASSQGGLQETQYF
TRBJ1-2 TRBV19 CASSAGPEGGYTF
TRBJ2-3 TRBV27 CASSLVGSSTDTQYF
TRBJ2-1 TRBV5-4 CASSQDFNEQFF
TRBJ1-1 TRBV7-9 CASGGGWTEAFF
TRBJ2-1 TRBV28 CASSGVAYNEQFF
TRBJ1-4 TRBV12-3/TRBV12-4 CASSDYRGAKLFF
TRBJ2-1 TRBV18 CASSPSVFGGNEQFF
TRBJ2-3 TRBV24-1 CATSPGGSTDTQYF
TRBJ1-1 TRBV4-3 CASSQVVRATEAFF
TRBJ2-3 TRBV20-1 CSPKTPADTQYF
TRBJ2-3 TRBV20-1 CSAPGLAGEGPTDTQYF
TRBJ1-2 TRBV7-2 CASYSDRLFYGYTF
TRBJ1-2 TRBV7-2 CASRTYRGRYTF
TRBJ2-7 TRBV7-2 CASSLATGTSGVEQYF
TRBJ1-3 TRBV29-1 CSVEDLGNTIYF
TRBJ2-1 TRBV12-3/TRBV12-4 CASSKTSGHYNEQFF
TRBJ2-5 TRBV18 CASLRGFQETQYF